The sequence of this TCR beta chain was determined in a study of cytomegalovirus exposure and HLA in healthy donors. The PCR was carried out with 60 Vbeta primers and 13 Jbeta primers. Profiled with immunoSEQ multiplex PCR; TCRdb holds only in-frame clones, not every one. The data contain over 150,000 clones, 70% to 85% of them singletons. Trimming took 1 base from V and 4 from J; bases not matched to a gene: 5. Per the germline V gene, CDR1 is SGHDN and CDR2 is FVKESK. The CDR3 has 15 amino acids. The receptor's source is a man in his forties in good health and CMV-seronegative. The chain carries TRBV14 and TRBJ2-5, with 8 bases identical to TRBD1. The sample comprised PBMCs. In DNA, the CDR3 is TGTGCCAGCAGCCAAGGGCAGGGGGCCTCAGAGACCCAGTACTTC. This gives the protein CASSQGQGASETQYF.